This T cell receptor (beta chain) is drawn from a study of CD8+ T cells in alopecia areata. Across the whole study: Tofacitinib continued for 6 to 18 months and was then withheld for 6 months.

Deletions cut 1 base from V and 3 bases from J, with 9 bases between. The germline CDR1 and CDR2 sequences are SEHNR and FQNEAQ (reference sequence). The CDR3 has 14 amino acids. Specified treatment: oral pan-JAK inhibitor, 5-10 mg twice daily. RNA extraction and reverse transcription yielded cDNA as sequencing template. Repertoires were generated with immunoSEQ multiplex PCR, while TCRdb's copy carries only in-frame clones and drops some. The data hold a few hundred thousand clones, with about 57% observed a single time. The V gene is TRBV7-9, the J gene TRBJ2-5; D is unclear. The starting material was CD4+ T cells sorted from blood, obtained at week 4, from a patient treated with tofacitinib. This clonotype originated in a human donor with alopecia areata. The CDR3 sequence is CASSLERGKETQYF. As DNA, the CDR3 is TGTGCCAGCAGCTTAGAGCGCGGAAAAGAGACCCAGTACTTC.